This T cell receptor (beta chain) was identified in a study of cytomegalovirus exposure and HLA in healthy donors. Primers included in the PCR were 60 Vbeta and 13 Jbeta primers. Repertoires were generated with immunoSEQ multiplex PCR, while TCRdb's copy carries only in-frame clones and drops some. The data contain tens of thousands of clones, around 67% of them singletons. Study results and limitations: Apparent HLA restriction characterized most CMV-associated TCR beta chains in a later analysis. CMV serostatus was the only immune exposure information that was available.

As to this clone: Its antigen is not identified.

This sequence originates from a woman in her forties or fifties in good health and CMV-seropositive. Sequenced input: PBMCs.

Here the CDR3 DNA reads TGTGCCAGCAGTGAAACTAGCGGGGGGGAGGTAGAGACCCAGTACTTC. Encoded protein: CASSETSGGEVETQYF. V usage is TRBV6-1 and J usage is TRBJ2-5; 13 bases align to TRBD2. There are 16 residues in the CDR3. Per the germline V gene, CDR1 is MNHNS and CDR2 is SASEGT. V lost 2 bases and J lost 4; bases outside the gene matches: 4.